This T cell receptor (beta chain) stems from a study of CD8 T cells in ankylosing spondylitis. Study results and limitations: Seven or eight highly homologous variants made up a TCR beta motif, and this motif appeared characteristic of ankylosing spondylitis blood. Earlier authors reported some of these motif variants in reactive arthritis synovial fluid and blood. Clones linked to disease were reported to show significant enrichment in matched ankylosing spondylitis synovial fluid.

TCRdb processed the 5' RACE reads anew with MiXCR; each CDR3 protein has one entry. The profile covers fewer than 750,000 distinct CDR3 sequences, with around 20% appearing a single time and under 20% taken by the ten largest. J gave up 3 bases and V 3 bases, and 9 bases lay outside the gene matches. The CDR3 loop spans 16 amino acids. With respect to this clonotype: Antigen unknown.

The sequencing sample was made of blood, either unsorted or a sorted T cell fraction (not recorded which). The TCR originated in a male donor with ankylosing spondylitis. The V call is TRBV12-3 or TRBV12-4, the J call TRBJ1-1, with TRBD1 matching over 8 bases. This chain's CDR3 is CASSFGQGAKDTEAFF. Here the CDR3 DNA reads TGTGCCAGCAGTTTTGGGCAGGGGGCCAAGGACACTGAAGCTTTCTTT.